This T cell receptor (beta chain) was sequenced for a study of cytomegalovirus exposure and HLA in healthy donors. Study-wide findings and caveats: In all likelihood, a cluster of highly shared sequence variants was a sequencing artifact.

PCR primers comprised 60 Vbeta and 13 Jbeta primers. The table came from immunoSEQ multiplex PCR; TCRdb's copy has only in-frame clones and leaves some out. The profile shows approximately 160,000 clones, over 60% of them singletons. Remarks on this clone: The antigen is not known.

Germline lookup yields CDR1 SGDLS and CDR2 YYNGEE. The CDR3 covers 15 residues. This TCR came from a female donor in good health and CMV-seronegative. V gene TRBV9 combines with J gene TRBJ2-5; 11 bases fit TRBD2. The last part of the DNA fits TRBJ2-7 better; the J call may be wrong. Source material: PBMCs. This CDR3 is CASSVTGTSGYEQYF. For the CDR3, the DNA is TGTGCCAGCAGCGTCACGGGGACTAGCGGCTACGAGCAGTACTTC.